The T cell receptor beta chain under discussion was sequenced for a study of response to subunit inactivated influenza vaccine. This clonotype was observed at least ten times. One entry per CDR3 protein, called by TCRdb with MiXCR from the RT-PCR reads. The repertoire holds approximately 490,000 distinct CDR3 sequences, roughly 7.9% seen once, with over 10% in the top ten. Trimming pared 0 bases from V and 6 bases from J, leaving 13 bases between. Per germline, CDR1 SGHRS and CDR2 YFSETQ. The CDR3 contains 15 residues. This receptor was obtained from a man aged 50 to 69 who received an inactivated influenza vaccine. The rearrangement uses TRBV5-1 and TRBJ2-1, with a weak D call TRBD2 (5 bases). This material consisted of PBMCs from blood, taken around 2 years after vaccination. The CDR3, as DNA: TGCGCCAGCAGCTTGGTAGCTGGGAGTAGCAATGAGCAGTTCTTC. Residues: CASSLVAGSSNEQFF.